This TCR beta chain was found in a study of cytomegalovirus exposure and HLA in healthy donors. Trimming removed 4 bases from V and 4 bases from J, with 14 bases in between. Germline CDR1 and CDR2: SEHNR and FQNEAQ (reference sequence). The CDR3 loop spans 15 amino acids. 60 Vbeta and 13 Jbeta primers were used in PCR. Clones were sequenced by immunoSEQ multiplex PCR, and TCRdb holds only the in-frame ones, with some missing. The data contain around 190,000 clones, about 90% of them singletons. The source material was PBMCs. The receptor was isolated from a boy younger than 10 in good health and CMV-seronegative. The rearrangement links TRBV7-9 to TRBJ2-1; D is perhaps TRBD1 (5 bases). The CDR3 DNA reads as TGTGCCAGCAGCTATGCCAGGGCGCTTTACAATGAGCAGTTCTTC. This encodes CASSYARALYNEQFF.